This T cell receptor beta chain was identified during a study of CD8 T cells in ankylosing spondylitis. Study conclusions and caveats: Disease-associated clones were CD8+ and fairly uncommon in peripheral blood. Disease-linked clones reportedly showed significant enrichment in matched ankylosing spondylitis synovial fluid. There was a TCR beta motif, made of several highly homologous variants, that appeared characteristic of ankylosing spondylitis blood.

Germline V gives CDR1 MNHEY, CDR2 SMNVEV (reference sequence). Trimming stripped 1 base from V and 8 bases from J, with 11 bases between. This CDR3 region has 14 residues. This clonotype was picked up many times. Its antigen is still unknown. Molecular-barcoded quantitative 5'-RACE produced these TCR beta libraries. TCRdb itself ran the 5' RACE reads through MiXCR, one entry per CDR3 protein. The sample has 150,000 to 200,000 distinct CDR3 sequences, 15% to 20% seen once; the top ten hold around 7.6%. The sequence derives from a male donor with ankylosing spondylitis or in good health (not recorded which). Specimen: blood, either unsorted or a sorted T cell fraction (not recorded which). J is TRBJ1-4 and V is TRBV27; D might be TRBD1 (5 bases). The CDR3 is CASSLLGVGEKLFF. The CDR3 nucleotides read TGTGCCAGCAGTTTATTGGGGGTTGGAGAAAAACTGTTTTTT.